Reported below is one TCR beta chain. The antigen is unknown. Trimming pared 5 bases from V and 9 bases from J, leaving 24 bases between. The CDR3 runs to 15 residues. The germline V gene has CDR1 DFQATT and CDR2 SNEGSKA (reference sequence). This entry comes from a study of blood T cells in healthy people across ages. Findings and limits, study-wide: Estimates based on one million T cells were treated as lower bounds.

Then a second PCR, running about 7 to 11 cycles, was carried out with a sample-barcoded 5' primer and a J-beta primer mix. MiXCR, run by TCRdb on the 5' RACE reads, gives a single entry per CDR3 protein. The sample comprises 1.8 million or so distinct CDR3 sequences, 30% to 40% of which are singletons, and around 23% rests with the top ten. This chain links TRBV20-1 with TRBJ2-3; possibly TRBD1 for D (6 bases). The sequence derives from a human donor in good health. What was sequenced was blood. CDR3 coding DNA: TGCAGTGCTGGTGGGGGCGGATGGCCCTGGGACACGCAGTATTTT. Amino acid sequence: CSAGGGGWPWDTQYF.